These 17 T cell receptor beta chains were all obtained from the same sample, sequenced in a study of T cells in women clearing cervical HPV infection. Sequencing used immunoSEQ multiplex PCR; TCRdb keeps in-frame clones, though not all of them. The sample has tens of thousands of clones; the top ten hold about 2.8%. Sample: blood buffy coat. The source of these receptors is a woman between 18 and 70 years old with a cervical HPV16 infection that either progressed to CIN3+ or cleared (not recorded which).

The CDR3 region is CASSSRTARSTDTQYF. The sequenced part of the CDR3 DNA is TGTGCCAGTAGTTCTCGGACAGCCAGGAGCACAGATACG. The V gene is TRBV19, the J gene TRBJ2-3, with D tentatively TRBD1 (6 bases). The CDR3 extends 3 residues past the end of the read, so its final part is completed from the germline J gene. The CDR3 totals 16 residues. V gave up 5 bases and J gave up 0 bases, with 15 bases separating them. Germline assignment: CDR1 LNHDA and CDR2 SQIVND (reference sequence).

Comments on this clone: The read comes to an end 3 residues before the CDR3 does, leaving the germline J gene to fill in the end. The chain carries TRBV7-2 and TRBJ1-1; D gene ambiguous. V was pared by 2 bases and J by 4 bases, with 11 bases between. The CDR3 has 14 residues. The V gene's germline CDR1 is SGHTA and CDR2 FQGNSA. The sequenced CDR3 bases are TGTGCCAGCAGCTTATTTGCGGGGAGCACTGAA. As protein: CASSLFAGSTE. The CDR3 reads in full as CASSLFAGSTEAFF.

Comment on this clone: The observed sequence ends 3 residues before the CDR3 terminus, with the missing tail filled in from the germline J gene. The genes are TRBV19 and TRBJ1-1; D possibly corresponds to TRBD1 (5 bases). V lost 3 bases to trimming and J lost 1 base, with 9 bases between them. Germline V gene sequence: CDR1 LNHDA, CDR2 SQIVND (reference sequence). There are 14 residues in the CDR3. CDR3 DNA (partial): TGTGCCAGTAGTATGAGGGGCTCGAACACTGAA. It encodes CASSMRGSNTE. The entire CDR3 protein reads CASSMRGSNTEAFF.

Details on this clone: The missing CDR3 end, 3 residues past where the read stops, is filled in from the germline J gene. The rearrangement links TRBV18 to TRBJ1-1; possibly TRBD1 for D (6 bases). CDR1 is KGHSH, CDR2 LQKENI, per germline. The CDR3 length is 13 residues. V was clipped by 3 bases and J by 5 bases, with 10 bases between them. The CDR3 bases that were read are TGTGCCAGCTCACCCAAACAGGGTACTGAA. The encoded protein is CASSPKQGTE. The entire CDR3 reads CASSPKQGTEAFF.

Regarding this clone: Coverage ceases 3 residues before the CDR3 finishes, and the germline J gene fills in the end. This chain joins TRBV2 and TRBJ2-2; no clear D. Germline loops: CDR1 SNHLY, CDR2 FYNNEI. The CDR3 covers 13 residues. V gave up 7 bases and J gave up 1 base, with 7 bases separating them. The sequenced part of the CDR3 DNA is TGTGCCAGCATCCCAGAGAACACCGGGGAG. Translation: CASIPENTGE. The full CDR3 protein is CASIPENTGELFF.

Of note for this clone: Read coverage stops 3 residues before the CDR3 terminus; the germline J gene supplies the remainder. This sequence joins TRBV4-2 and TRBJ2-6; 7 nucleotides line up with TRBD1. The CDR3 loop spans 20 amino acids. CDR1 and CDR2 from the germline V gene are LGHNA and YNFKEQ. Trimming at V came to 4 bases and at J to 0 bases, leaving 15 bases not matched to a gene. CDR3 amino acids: CASSPRGAGTATSGANVLTF. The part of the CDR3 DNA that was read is TGTGCCAGCAGCCCCCGTGGGGCCGGGACAGCAACCTCTGGGGCCAACGTC.

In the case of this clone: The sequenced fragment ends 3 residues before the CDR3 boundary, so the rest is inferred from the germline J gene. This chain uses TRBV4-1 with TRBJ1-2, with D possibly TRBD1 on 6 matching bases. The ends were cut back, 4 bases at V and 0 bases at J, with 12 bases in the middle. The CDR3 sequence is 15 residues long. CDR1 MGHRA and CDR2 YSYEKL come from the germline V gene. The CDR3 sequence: CASSRRTEPNYGYTF. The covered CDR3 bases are TGCGCCAGCAGCCGCCGGACAGAACCTAACTATGGC.

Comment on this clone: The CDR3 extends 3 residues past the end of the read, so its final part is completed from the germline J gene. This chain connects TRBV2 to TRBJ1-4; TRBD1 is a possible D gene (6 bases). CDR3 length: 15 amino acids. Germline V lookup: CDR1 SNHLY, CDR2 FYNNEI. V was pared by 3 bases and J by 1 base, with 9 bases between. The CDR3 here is CASSDRGITNEKLFF. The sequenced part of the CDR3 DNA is TGTGCCAGCAGTGACAGGGGTATAACTAATGAAAAA.

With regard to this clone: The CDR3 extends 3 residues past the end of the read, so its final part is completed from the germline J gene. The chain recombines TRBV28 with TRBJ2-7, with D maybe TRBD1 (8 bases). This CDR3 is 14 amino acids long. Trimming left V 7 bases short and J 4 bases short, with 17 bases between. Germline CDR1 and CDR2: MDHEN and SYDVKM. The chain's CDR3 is CASTLADRAYEQYF. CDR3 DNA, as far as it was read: TGTGCCAGCACCCTAGCGGACAGGGCTTACGAG.

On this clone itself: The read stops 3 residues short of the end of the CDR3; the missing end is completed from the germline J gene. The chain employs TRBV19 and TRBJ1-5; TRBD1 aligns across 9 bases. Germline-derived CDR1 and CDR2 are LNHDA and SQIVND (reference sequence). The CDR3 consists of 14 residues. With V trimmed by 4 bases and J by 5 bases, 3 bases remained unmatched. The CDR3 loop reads CASSTRTGDQPQHF. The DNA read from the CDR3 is TGTGCCAGTAGTACCCGGACAGGGGATCAGCCC.

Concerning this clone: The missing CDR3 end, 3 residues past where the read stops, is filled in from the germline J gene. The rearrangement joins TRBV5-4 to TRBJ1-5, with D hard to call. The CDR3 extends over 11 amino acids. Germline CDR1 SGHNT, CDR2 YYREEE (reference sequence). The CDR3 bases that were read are TGTGCCAGCAGCTTGGAGGGCCCC. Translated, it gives CASSLEGP. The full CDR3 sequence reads CASSLEGPQHF.

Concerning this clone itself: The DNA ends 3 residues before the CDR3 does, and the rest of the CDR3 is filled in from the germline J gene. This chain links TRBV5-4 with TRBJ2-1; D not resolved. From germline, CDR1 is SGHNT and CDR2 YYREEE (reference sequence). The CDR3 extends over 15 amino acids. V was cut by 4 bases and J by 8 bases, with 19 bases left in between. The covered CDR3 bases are TGTGCCAGCAGCCTTGCCGACACCGGCAAGGATGAG. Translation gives CASSLADTGKDE. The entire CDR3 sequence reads CASSLADTGKDEQFF.

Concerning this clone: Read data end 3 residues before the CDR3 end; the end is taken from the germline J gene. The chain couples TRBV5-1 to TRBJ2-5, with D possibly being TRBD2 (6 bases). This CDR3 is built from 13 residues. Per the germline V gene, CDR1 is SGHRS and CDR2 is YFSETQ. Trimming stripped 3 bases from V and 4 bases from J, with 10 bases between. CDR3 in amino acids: CASSSMGGETQYF. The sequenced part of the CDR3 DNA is TGCGCCAGCAGCTCCATGGGGGGAGAGACC. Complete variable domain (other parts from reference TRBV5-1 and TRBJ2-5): KAGVTQTPRYLIKTRGQQVTLSCSPISGHRSVSWYQQTPGQGLQFLFEYFSETQRNKGNFPGRFSGRQFSNSRSEMNVSTLELGDSALYLCASSSMGGETQYFGPGTRLLVL.

CDR3 loop: CASTSSYEQYF. The sequenced CDR3 bases are TGTGCCAGCACCAGCTCCTACGAG. The chain couples TRBV12-3 or TRBV12-4 to TRBJ2-7; D is unclear. The read halts 3 residues ahead of the CDR3 end, with the missing end drawn from the germline J gene. CDR3 length: 11 amino acids. V was clipped by 7 bases and J by 0 bases, with 4 bases between them.

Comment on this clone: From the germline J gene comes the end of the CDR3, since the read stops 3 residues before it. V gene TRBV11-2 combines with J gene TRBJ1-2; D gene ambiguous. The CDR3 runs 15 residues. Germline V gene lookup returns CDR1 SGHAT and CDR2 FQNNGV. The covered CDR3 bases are TGTGCCAGCAGCTTAGTTGCGGGAATAGGAGAGACC. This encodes CASSLVAGIGET. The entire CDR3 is CASSLVAGIGETYTF.

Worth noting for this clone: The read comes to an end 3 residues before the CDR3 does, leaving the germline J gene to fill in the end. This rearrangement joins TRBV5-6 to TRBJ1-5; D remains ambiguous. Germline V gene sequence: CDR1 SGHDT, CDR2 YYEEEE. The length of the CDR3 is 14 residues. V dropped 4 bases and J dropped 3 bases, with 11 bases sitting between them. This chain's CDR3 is CASSQKVSNQPQHF. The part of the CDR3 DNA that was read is TGTGCCAGCAGCCAGAAGGTTTCCAATCAGCCC. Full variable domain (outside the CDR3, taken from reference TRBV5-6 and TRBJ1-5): DAGVTQSPTHLIKTRGQQVTLRCSPKSGHDTVSWYQQALGQGPQFIFQYYEEEERQRGNFPDRFSGHQFPNYSSELNVNALLLGDSALYLCASSQKVSNQPQHFGDGTRLSIL.

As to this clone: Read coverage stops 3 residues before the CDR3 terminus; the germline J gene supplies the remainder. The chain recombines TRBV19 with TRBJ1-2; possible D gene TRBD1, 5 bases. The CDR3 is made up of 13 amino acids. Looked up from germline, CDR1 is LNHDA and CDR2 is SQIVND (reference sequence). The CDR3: CASSTTVFEGYTF. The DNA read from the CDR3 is TGTGCCAGTAGTACGACAGTCTTCGAGGGC.